This TCR beta chain was obtained from a study of naive and memory T cell subsets (dated by TCRdb to 2016 to 2017). Regarding the study in general: An open-source, UMI-based TCR alpha and beta sequencing pipeline was applied to sorted naive and memory peripheral blood T cell subsets. The results of the functional CMV T cell responses matched the IgG serology results in every case. RNA was DNase-treated and reverse transcribed with TCR constant-region primers, mostly using SuperScript III. The paper's findings and limits, for the study overall: TCR abundance followed a power law whose exponent differed between naive and memory subsets but was consistent across the three individuals. Following error correction, more than 85% of naive TCR sequences occurred only once, which made naive abundance distributions much steeper than those of memory subsets. Gini index rose and Shannon and inverse Simpson diversity fell from naive through CM, EM and EMRA in both CD4 and CD8 cells. A few larger clonotypes were present in naive repertoires, especially CD8 naive repertoires, and these clonotypes were possibly memory cells re-expressing CD45RA. The repertoire findings for the naive and memory subsets could not be validated against a ground truth because none was available. Each clonotype was defined as a single alpha or beta chain sequence rather than as a paired alpha/beta receptor. RNA-based TCR counts may be influenced by expression changes linked to T cell activation and differentiation.

CDR3 length: 15 amino acids, cysteine to phenylalanine. Just the 45-base CDR3 DNA is kept, in frame starting at base 1. CDR1 and CDR2 were assigned from the germline V gene as MNHEY and SVGEGT. V ends up 2 bases short and J 1 base short, with an unmatched junction base count of 1. This clonotype was observed at least ten times. Its antigen target is currently unknown. No much larger clone is present one base from it, and per-base qualities are unavailable. Receptor libraries were prepared by UMI-ligation and nested PCR. The beta constant-region primer consisted of an equimolar mixture of two oligonucleotides that together covered TRBC1 and TRBC2. Four rounds of PCR were used to amplify ligated cDNA, with nested alpha and beta constant-region primers being used together with the SP2 primer. A single-stranded oligonucleotide carrying the SP2 primer and a 12-nucleotide UMI was ligated to the 3' end of the cDNA by T4 RNA ligase 1. The ligation reaction was kept at 16 degrees C for roughly 18-24 hours. PCR2 was usually performed as a SYBR Green qPCR and halted at a preset threshold so that over-amplification would not occur. Apart from the first purification, every purification step used Agencourt AMPure XP magnetic beads. Libraries were quantified by Qubit and checked on a TapeStation, with a main peak expected near 650 bp. Pooled libraries were sequenced on an Illumina MiSeq using v2 2x251 paired-end kits, and typically roughly 1-2.1 million reads were obtained per sample. Each sample's library went into the pool at 4 to 4.5 nM, and roughly 4.5-7.5% PhiX was added to help with cluster recognition. Concerning the study's data processing: V and J genes were assigned to Demultiplexor-processed FASTQ reads by Decombinator through tag matching, with a single base-pair mismatch being allowed. UMIs were used by Collapsinator to correct both sequencing errors and frequency errors arising from PCR heterogeneity. CDR3Translator translated TCRs and extracted CDR3s from the conserved cysteine to the FGXG phenylalanine, flagging non-productive sequences. Repertoires were subsampled to equal numbers of UMI-defined TCRs before Gini, Shannon entropy and inverse Simpson indices were calculated. Power-law fits to clonotype abundance distributions were performed by maximum likelihood within the linear range. On one naive CD8 sample, the pipeline and MIGEC gave similar UMI counts, unique TCR numbers and clonal distributions. In one analysis, naive TCRs that were also found in any memory subset of the same donor were excluded from the naive repertoire. A set of roughly 7,000 CMV-associated CDR3 sequences, compiled from VDJdb and a published dataset, was used to search the repertoires. TCRdb trimmed public reads at Q25 via fastp, called clones via MiXCR and kept in-frame beta chains. Duplicate CDR3 protein sequences are folded into a single record with the most common DNA and genes. TCRdb, rather than the study authors, made the V and J calls. The sample table shows tens of thousands of distinct CDR3 sequences, and roughly 10% are seen once. Around 0.13% of the sample belongs to the ten largest clones.

From the second PCR step on, the TCR alpha and beta chain libraries were amplified in separate reactions. CMV status of each donor was established by measuring IFNgamma production from CD4+ T cells after fresh PBMCs were stimulated overnight with CMV viral lysate. CD4 T cells were positively selected using Miltenyi beads, after which CD8 T cells were positively selected from the CD4-negative fraction. Cells stained for CD3, CD4, CD8, CD45RA, CD27 and a live/dead dye were sorted on a BD Aria II into four subsets by CD45RA and CD27. A few healthy volunteers provided blood, and each donor's sample was split into CD4 and CD8 T cells and then further divided into four differentiation subsets. Roughly 0.11 L of peripheral blood was drawn per donor, and PBMC were isolated by Ficoll-Paque PLUS density-gradient centrifugation. Sorted cells were lysed in RLT buffer, after which RNA was extracted using a Qiagen RNeasy kit and stored at -80 degrees C.

The receptor was derived from a human donor in good health. The V gene is TRBV6-2 or TRBV6-3 and the J gene is TRBJ1-1, with 10 bases in between that match TRBD1. Specimen: naive CD4+ T cells from blood. The sample's cell subset or site label, in plain terms: naive T cells, CD45RA high CD27+. The CDR3 has the sequence CASSYDRGPNTEAFF. The nucleotide sequence reads TGTGCCAGCAGTTACGACAGGGGGCCGAACACTGAAGCTTTCTTT.